This is a list of T cell receptor beta chains from one sample in a study of neurological immune-mediated disorders. TCRdb independently ran MiXCR on the 5' RACE reads; one entry per CDR3 protein. Of tens of thousands of distinct CDR3 sequences listed, nearly 6.5% are singletons. Sequenced: CD4+ T cells from blood. These receptor sequences come from a woman aged 40-49 years in good health. Both conserved end residues are part of each CDR3. The D gene is left open where the match is weak. Expanded clones get a size class; other rows say once, few or many, or leave the size out.

TRBV5-1	many	-	TRBJ2-1	TGCGCCAGCAGCTTGGAAGCTAGCTCCTACAATGAGCAGTTCTTC	CASSLEASSYNEQFF
TRBV7-2	many	-	TRBJ1-6	TGTGCCAGCAGCTTTCCCCTCCGACAGTCTTCACCCCTCCACTTT	CASSFPLRQSSPLHF
TRBV12-3/TRBV12-4	many	-	TRBJ2-5	TGTGCCAGCAGTTTACCATTCGCGAGCGGGACCCAGTACTTC	CASSLPFASGTQYF
TRBV6-5	many	TRBD1	TRBJ1-5	TGTGCCAGCAGACAGGGGGTCAGCAATCAGCCCCAGCATTTT	CASRQGVSNQPQHF
TRBV7-8	many	-	TRBJ2-7	TGTGCCAGCAGCTTAGCCGCAGCATGGACACCGCCCTACGAGCAGTACTTC	CASSLAAAWTPPYEQYF
TRBV5-5	many	TRBD1	TRBJ2-7	TGTGCCAGCAGCTTGATCTGGGACAGCATCTACGAGCAGTACTTC	CASSLIWDSIYEQYF
TRBV5-1	many	-	TRBJ2-2	TGCGCCAGCAACCCGAACAGCCCCACCGGGGAGCTGTTTTTT	CASNPNSPTGELFF
TRBV6-2/TRBV6-3	many	-	TRBJ1-1	TGTGCCAGCAGTTACGTGGGGACTGAAGCTTTCTTT	CASSYVGTEAFF
TRBV20-1	many	TRBD1	TRBJ2-7	TGCAGTGCTAGCAGGGGGCTCGAGCAGTACTTC	CSASRGLEQYF
TRBV5-5	many	-	TRBJ2-2	TGTGCCAGCAGCTTGGTGGGAGAGGACACCGGGGAGCTGTTTTTT	CASSLVGEDTGELFF
TRBV6-2/TRBV6-3	many	-	TRBJ2-5	TGTGCCACACGGAGGGAGACCCAGTACTTC	CATRRETQYF
TRBV7-6	many	TRBD2	TRBJ2-2	TGTGCCAGCAGCTTAAGACTAGCGGGAGACACCGGGGAGCTGTTTTTT	CASSLRLAGDTGELFF
TRBV10-3	many	TRBD2	TRBJ2-2	TGTGCCATCAGCGCTAGCGGGCGGAACACCGGGGAGCTGTTTTTT	CAISASGRNTGELFF
TRBV20-1	many	TRBD2	TRBJ2-7	TGCAGTGCTCAACCCGCTAGCGGGAGAAAATACGAGCAGTACTTC	CSAQPASGRKYEQYF
TRBV7-2	many	-	TRBJ2-2	TGTGCCAGCAGCGAATTGGGCACCGGGGAGCTGTTTTTT	CASSELGTGELFF
TRBV5-1	many	-	TRBJ2-5	TGCGCCAGCAGCTTGGCCATTGTGGGAGGAAGAGAGACCCAGTACTTC	CASSLAIVGGRETQYF
TRBV7-9	many	TRBD2	TRBJ2-5	TGTGCCAGCAGCTGGGGACTAGCGGGAGAATGGGAGACCCAGTACTTC	CASSWGLAGEWETQYF
TRBV29-1	many	-	TRBJ2-1	TGCAGCGTTGACTCTGGAGTTGAGCAGTTCTTC	CSVDSGVEQFF
TRBV5-4	-	-	TRBJ2-1	TGTGCCAGCAGCTTGGCAGGGGTTTATGAGCAGTTCTTC	CASSLAGVYEQFF
TRBV20-1	many	TRBD2	TRBJ2-2	TGCAGTGCCATTCCTAGCGGGAGTAGGGGGTCCGGGGAGCTGTTTTTT	CSAIPSGSRGSGELFF
TRBV5-1	many	-	TRBJ2-5	TGCGCCAGCAGCGATTACTCGGGACGCGAAGGGACCCAGTACTTC	CASSDYSGREGTQYF
TRBV28	many	-	TRBJ1-1	TGTGCCAGCAGTTCACGCCAGCGGGCTTTCTTT	CASSSRQRAFF
TRBV24-1	many	TRBD1	TRBJ2-2	TGTGCCACCAGTGAAAGAGGCGGGACAGGGAGGACCGGGGAGCTGTTTTTT	CATSERGGTGRTGELFF
TRBV20-1	many	-	TRBJ2-2	TGCAGTGCGGAACCCACTAGCCGAAACACCGGGGAGCTGTTTTTT	CSAEPTSRNTGELFF
TRBV12-3/TRBV12-4	many	TRBD1	TRBJ1-2	TGTGCCAGCAGTCCTACAGGGGACTATGGCTACACCTTC	CASSPTGDYGYTF
TRBV3-1	many	-	TRBJ2-3	TGTGCCAGCAGCCAAGGAATACTACCAGTCACAGATACGCAGTATTTT	CASSQGILPVTDTQYF
TRBV5-4	many	-	TRBJ2-3	TGTGCCAGCAGCCGGGAGTCCGGAGCTAGCACAGATACGCAGTATTTT	CASSRESGASTDTQYF
TRBV11-2	many	-	TRBJ2-3	TGTGCCAGCAGCTTAGCGTTGTTCACAGATACGCAGTATTTT	CASSLALFTDTQYF
TRBV10-2	many	-	TRBJ1-2	TGCGCCAGCGGACCCCGGGGCACCGGCTACACCTTC	CASGPRGTGYTF
TRBV5-1	many	-	TRBJ1-5	TGCGCCAGCAGCTTGTATCAGGGAGCCGATCAGCCCCAGCATTTT	CASSLYQGADQPQHF
TRBV20-1	many	-	TRBJ1-5	TGCAGTGCTAGAGCCCCGAAGGGAAGGGAAAGCAATCAGCCCCAGCATTTT	CSARAPKGRESNQPQHF
TRBV2	many	-	TRBJ2-1	TGTGCCAGCAGTCCAGGGGATTTGGTCCCCAATGAGCAGTTCTTC	CASSPGDLVPNEQFF
TRBV27	many	-	TRBJ2-5	TGTGCCAGCAGCCGCGGGGTAGAGAACAGCCGCCAAGAGACCCAGTACTTC	CASSRGVENSRQETQYF
TRBV29-1	many	-	TRBJ2-4	TGCAGCGTTGAAGATATCTCCCCAACCAAAAACATTCAGTACTTC	CSVEDISPTKNIQYF
TRBV12-3/TRBV12-4	many	TRBD2	TRBJ2-7	TGTGCCAGTAGATCTAGCGGAAGGACCTACGAGCAGTACTTC	CASRSSGRTYEQYF
TRBV5-6	many	TRBD2	TRBJ2-2	TGTGCCAGCAGCTTGTGGGCGGGAGTGAACACCGGGGAGCTGTTTTTT	CASSLWAGVNTGELFF
TRBV14	many	-	TRBJ2-7	TGTGCCAGCAGCCCTACGGAGCGGCTTGGCAACTACGAGCAGTACTTC	CASSPTERLGNYEQYF
TRBV19	-	-	TRBJ2-3	TGTGCCAGTAGTGCGCTCGGGTCCGTCGGAAATTCACAGTATTTT	CASSALGSVGNSQYF
TRBV4-1	many	TRBD2	TRBJ2-2	TGCGCCAGCAGCGATCCCTTACTAGCGGCCGGGGAGCTGTTTTTT	CASSDPLLAAGELFF
TRBV7-9	many	-	TRBJ1-1	TGTGCCAGCAGCTTAGCTCCCCGGGTGAACACTGAAGCTTTCTTT	CASSLAPRVNTEAFF
TRBV3-1	many	TRBD1	TRBJ1-6	TGTGCCAGCAGCCCGACGTTCCGGGACAGGGGTAATTCACCCCTCCACTTT	CASSPTFRDRGNSPLHF
TRBV5-1	many	TRBD1	TRBJ2-5	TGCGCCAGCAGCCGACCGGGACAGGGAGTAGTAGAGACCCAGTACTTC	CASSRPGQGVVETQYF
TRBV5-1	many	TRBD1	TRBJ2-5	TGCGCCAGCAGTGCCGGGACAGGGGAGGGAGAGACCCAGTACTTC	CASSAGTGEGETQYF
TRBV7-8	few	-	TRBJ1-1	TGTGCCAGCAGCTTAGAACGATGGAACACTGAAGCTTTCTTT	CASSLERWNTEAFF
TRBV10-3	many	TRBD2	TRBJ2-7	TGTGCCATCAGGGGACTAGCATTCGACGAGCAGTACTTC	CAIRGLAFDEQYF
TRBV29-1	many	TRBD1	TRBJ2-7	TGCAGCGTCGCTGGACAGGGGGGCGAGCAGTACTTC	CSVAGQGGEQYF
TRBV7-7	many	-	TRBJ2-5	TGTGCTAGCAGCTTAGGATCGGGACAAGAGACCCAGTACTTC	CASSLGSGQETQYF
TRBV20-1	many	TRBD2	TRBJ2-5	TGCAGTGCTAAGGGTGGTCTAGCGGAACCCCAAGAGACCCAGTACTTC	CSAKGGLAEPQETQYF
TRBV20-1	medium-sized	TRBD2	TRBJ2-1	TGCAGTGCCTCCCGGGGGGGGCTCTCCTACAATGAGCAGTTCTTC	CSASRGGLSYNEQFF
TRBV6-4	many	-	TRBJ2-3	TGTGCCAGCAAATCCAGGGGCACAGATACGCAGTATTTT	CASKSRGTDTQYF
TRBV7-2	many	TRBD1	TRBJ2-7	TGTGCCAGCAGCTCCCGGGACAGGGGGCTATATCCCTACGAGCAGTACTTC	CASSSRDRGLYPYEQYF
TRBV5-1	many	-	TRBJ1-2	TGCGCCAGCAGCTTAACGGCAGGGCTCCTCAATGGCTACACCTTC	CASSLTAGLLNGYTF
TRBV15	many	TRBD1	TRBJ2-7	TGTGCCACCAGCAGAGATCCTAATGTCAGGGGGAACGAGCAGTACTTC	CATSRDPNVRGNEQYF
TRBV7-9	many	TRBD1	TRBJ1-4	TGTGCCAGCAGCTTCGGGACAGCCGCTAATGAAAAACTGTTTTTT	CASSFGTAANEKLFF